Below, 23 T cell receptor beta chains from the same sample are listed, as sequenced in a study of cytomegalovirus exposure and HLA in healthy donors. The PCR ran on 60 Vbeta and 13 Jbeta primers. Clones were read by immunoSEQ multiplex PCR, and TCRdb kept only the in-frame ones, dropping some. The data show some 150,000 clones, over 65% seen once. The specimen sequenced was PBMCs. These receptors were obtained from a woman aged 40 to 50 in good health and CMV-seronegative.

CDR3 bases: TGTGCCAGCAGCTTATTCGGGAGGGCCCCCACAGATACGCAGTATTTT. Its protein is CASSLFGRAPTDTQYF. The chain carries TRBV11-2 and TRBJ2-3; 8 nucleotides align to TRBD2. The junction had 6 bases not matched to a gene; V was cut back by 2 bases and J by 2 bases. CDR1 and CDR2 (germline): SGHAT, FQNNGV. CDR3 length equals 16 residues.

This rearrangement joins TRBV19 to TRBJ1-2, with D uncertain. Germline values: CDR1 LNHDA, CDR2 SQIVND (reference sequence). The CDR3 length is 11 residues. With 5 bases removed from V and 4 bases from J, the gap between germline ends came to 5 bases. CDR3 residues: CASSGFYGYTF. CDR3 nucleotide sequence: TGTGCCAGTAGTGGCTTCTATGGCTACACCTTC.

This rearrangement joins TRBV5-1 to TRBJ2-3, with a possible D match to TRBD1 (5 bases). Trimming took off 1 base at V and 0 bases at J, with 12 bases between the two ends. CDR1 is SGHRS, CDR2 YFSETQ, per germline. The CDR3 has 16 residues. The CDR3 reads CASSLIRDPSTDTQYF. CDR3 sequence (DNA): TGCGCCAGCAGCTTGATCAGGGATCCTAGCACAGATACGCAGTATTTT. Full variable domain (remainder filled in from reference TRBV5-1 and TRBJ2-3): KAGVTQTPRYLIKTRGQQVTLSCSPISGHRSVSWYQQTPGQGLQFLFEYFSETQRNKGNFPGRFSGRQFSNSRSEMNVSTLELGDSALYLCASSLIRDPSTDTQYFGPGTRLTVL.

The chain joins TRBV2 to TRBJ2-1; D uncertain. The V gene's germline CDR1 is SNHLY and CDR2 FYNNEI. Trimming cost V 6 bases and J 4 bases, with 19 bases left between them. The CDR3 length is 16 residues. The CDR3 nucleotides read TGTGCCAGCAGAGACCCTATTGCGGCCCTTTACAATGAGCAGTTCTTC. Translating gives CASRDPIAALYNEQFF.

The sample holds one count of this clone. This chain joins TRBV7-9 and TRBJ2-5; 8 positions match TRBD2. The germline V gene encodes CDR1 SEHNR and CDR2 FQNEAQ (reference sequence). The CDR3 has 15 amino acids. With 3 bases clipped from V and 1 base from J, the junction kept 4 bases outside the gene matches. CDR3 sequence reads: CASSFALAVQETQYF. The CDR3 region has the DNA TGTGCCAGCAGCTTCGCACTAGCGGTCCAAGAGACCCAGTACTTC.

This clone was found a few times. The chain recombines TRBV6-5 with TRBJ2-7, with no clear D. Trimming shortened V by 0 bases and J by 0 bases, and 12 bases separated the two germline ends. Germline loops: CDR1 MNHEY, CDR2 SVGAGI. The CDR3 is 16 amino acids. CDR3 loop: CASSYSPVLSSYEQYF. CDR3 nucleotide sequence: TGTGCCAGCAGTTACTCCCCAGTTTTAAGCTCCTACGAGCAGTACTTC.

V is TRBV11-3 and J is TRBJ1-1; D unclear. V gave up 1 base and J gave up 1 base, with 13 bases separating them. The CDR3 has 16 amino acids. Germline V gene lookup returns CDR1 SGHNT and CDR2 YENEEA. The CDR3 nucleotides are TGTGCCAGCAGCTTAGGGGAGTGGGCAGGGAACACTGAAGCTTTCTTT. It encodes CASSLGEWAGNTEAFF.

The chain is built from TRBV5-1 and TRBJ2-7, with 10 bases fitting TRBD1. V lost 5 bases to trimming and J lost 4 bases; unmatched junction nucleotides: 9. This CDR3 contains 15 residues. CDR1 is SGHRS, CDR2 YFSETQ, per germline. The CDR3 here is CASRAPGTGDYEQYF. The CDR3 DNA reads TGCGCCAGCAGAGCCCCCGGGACAGGGGATTACGAGCAGTACTTC. Full variable domain (rest looked up from reference TRBV5-1 and TRBJ2-7): KAGVTQTPRYLIKTRGQQVTLSCSPISGHRSVSWYQQTPGQGLQFLFEYFSETQRNKGNFPGRFSGRQFSNSRSEMNVSTLELGDSALYLCASRAPGTGDYEQYFGPGTRLTVT.

This chain joins TRBV5-1 and TRBJ2-5; 9 nucleotides match TRBD2. J lost 7 bases, V lost 2 bases, and 6 bases had no gene match. In germline, CDR1 is SGHRS, CDR2 YFSETQ. This CDR3 region has 14 residues. Here the CDR3 reads CASSLGGGAGTQYF. CDR3 DNA: TGCGCCAGCAGCTTAGGCGGGGGGGCTGGGACCCAGTACTTC.

The J gene is TRBJ1-1, the V gene TRBV6-1; perhaps TRBD1 as D (6 bases). The CDR3 runs 15 residues. Germline values: CDR1 MNHNS, CDR2 SASEGT. The V end lost 7 bases, the J end lost 1 base, and 16 bases lay between the germline ends. The CDR3 bases are TGTGCCAGCACCTTAAGGACAGAAAGGAACACTGAAGCTTTCTTT. Translated, it gives CASTLRTERNTEAFF.

This chain links TRBV19 with TRBJ1-1; D not resolved. This CDR3 spans 15 amino acids. Trimming cost V 0 bases and J 5 bases, with 13 bases left between them. CDR1 and CDR2 from the germline V gene are LNHDA and SQIVND (reference sequence). CDR3 nucleotide sequence: TGTGCCAGTAGTATAGATCGTGGTGGGAGGACTGAAGCTTTCTTT. It translates to CASSIDRGGRTEAFF.

As concerns this clone: Sequence at one end of the junction differs from germline and may be a read error. This chain joins TRBV10-1 and TRBJ2-1; 8 nucleotides match TRBD2. Germline CDR1 WNHNN, CDR2 SYGVQD (reference sequence). The CDR3 is 15 amino acids. CDR3 in DNA: TGCGCCAGCAGCCCTACTAGCGGACCCTACAGTGAGCAGTTCTTC. Amino acid sequence: CASSPTSGPYSEQFF.

The CDR3 loop reads CASSLRDRLYEQYF. DNA for the CDR3: TGTGCCAGCAGCCTCCGGGACAGACTCTACGAGCAGTACTTC. The chain combines TRBV7-2 with TRBJ2-7; 7 nucleotides agree with TRBD1. V was pared by 5 bases and J by 3 bases, with 7 bases of the junction left unmatched. Germline lookup yields CDR1 SGHTA and CDR2 FQGNSA. There are 14 residues in the CDR3.

This clone was detected a few times. V is TRBV5-6 and J is TRBJ1-2, with 7 bases lining up with TRBD1. This CDR3 is built from 13 residues. Unmatched junction bases numbered 5, after V lost 4 bases and J lost 5 bases. Germline CDR1 reads SGHDT; CDR2 reads YYEEEE. The CDR3 DNA sequence: TGTGCCAGCAGCCGGGACAGAAGTTATGGCTACACCTTC. Protein sequence: CASSRDRSYGYTF.

This chain connects TRBV2 to TRBJ1-1; D might be TRBD1 (6 bases). The CDR3 is 14 amino acids. The V gene's germline CDR1 is SNHLY and CDR2 FYNNEI. V was trimmed by 3 bases and J by 6 bases, leaving 14 bases between them. CDR3 loop: CASSDLQGPSEAFF. CDR3 sequence (DNA): TGTGCCAGCAGTGACCTACAGGGCCCGTCTGAAGCTTTCTTT.

This chain connects TRBV10-1 to TRBJ2-1; 9 positions agree with TRBD1. V shed 6 bases and J 9 bases; nucleotides not matched to a gene: 9. The CDR3 is 14 residues long. Germline V gene sequence: CDR1 WNHNN, CDR2 SYGVQD (reference sequence). DNA for the CDR3: TGCGCCAGCAGCCCCGGGACAGGGTTAACTGAGCAGTTCTTC. Amino acids: CASSPGTGLTEQFF.

The V call is TRBV6-1, the J call TRBJ2-6, with D perhaps matching TRBD2 (6 bases). V was trimmed by 9 bases and J by 4 bases, leaving 13 bases between them. The CDR3 runs 14 residues. Germline assignment: CDR1 MNHNS and CDR2 SASEGT. The CDR3 coding sequence is TGTGCCAGTAGAACTAGCTCGGGGGCCAACGTCCTGACTTTC. It encodes CASRTSSGANVLTF.

The chain recombines TRBV29-1 with TRBJ1-1, with TRBD1 matching 8 bases. J gave up 5 bases and V 7 bases, and 6 bases lay outside the gene matches. The CDR3 is 12 amino acids. Germline V gene data show CDR1 as SQVTM and CDR2 as ANQGSEA. The CDR3 DNA sequence: TGCAGCGGGACAGGGATGTGGACTGAAGCTTTCTTT. Translated, it gives CSGTGMWTEAFF.

The V call is TRBV4-1, the J call TRBJ2-1; 9 positions match TRBD2. The junction had 5 bases not matched to a gene; V was cut back by 0 bases and J by 5 bases. The germline V gene has CDR1 MGHRA and CDR2 YSYEKL. CDR3 size: 16 residues. CDR3 DNA sequence: TGCGCCAGCAGCCAAGAAGCGGGGGGAGGAAACAATGAGCAGTTCTTC. Protein sequence: CASSQEAGGGNNEQFF.

The V and J genes are TRBV7-9 and TRBJ2-2, with 11 bases fitting TRBD2. This CDR3 has 16 residues. V trimming: 10 bases; J trimming: 1 base; junction bases outside the gene matches: 8. CDR1 SEHNR and CDR2 FQNEAQ come from the germline V gene (reference sequence). CDR3: CATPRLAGLNTGELFF. CDR3 DNA sequence: TGTGCCACCCCGCGACTAGCGGGACTGAACACCGGGGAGCTGTTTTTT.

The chain joins TRBV28 to TRBJ1-1; unclear D gene. This CDR3 comprises 12 residues. V was clipped by 5 bases and J by 3 bases, with 7 bases between them. Germline V gene lookup returns CDR1 MDHEN and CDR2 SYDVKM. Here the CDR3 reads CASSHLYTEAFF. The DNA for the CDR3 is TGTGCCAGCAGTCATCTATACACTGAAGCTTTCTTT.

The count of this clone is one. The chain employs TRBV5-6 and TRBJ2-7; TRBD2 matches 7 bases. This CDR3 spans 17 amino acids. The germline V gene has CDR1 SGHDT and CDR2 YYEEEE. Trimming at V came to 2 bases and at J to 3 bases, leaving 14 bases not matched to a gene. CDR3 nucleotide sequence: TGTGCCAGCAGCTTTAATGACGTGAGTGCTAGCGGCTACGAGCAGTACTTC. This sequence encodes CASSFNDVSASGYEQYF.

The gene calls are TRBV6-5 and TRBJ1-4; the D is unclear. V shed 2 bases and J shed 13 bases, with 8 bases lying between them. CDR3 size: 11 residues. Germline V gene sequence: CDR1 MNHEY, CDR2 SVGAGI. The CDR3 is CASSYGERLFF. CDR3 in DNA: TGTGCCAGCAGTTACGGGGAGCGACTGTTTTTT.